Listed below are T cell receptor beta chains from one sample, sequenced in a study of blood T cell repertoires in COVID-19. Some clones are missing from TCRdb's copy, which holds only in-frame ones; the method was immunoSEQ multiplex PCR. The sample consists of roughly 260,000 clones, roughly 86% of them appearing once. Sequencing was performed on peripheral blood. The receptors derive from a man aged 35 to 55 who had recovered from COVID-19. Each CDR3 is given with its conserved first and last residue. Fields, in order: V gene, D gene, clone size, J gene, CDR3 DNA, CDR3 protein. The D gene is left open where the match is weak. Expanded clones are given a class, and other clones once, few, many or no size at all.

>TRBV7-6|NA|NA|TRBJ2-7
TGTGCCAGCAGCTTAGAGGCTAGCGAGGTCTACGAGCAGTACTTC
CASSLEASEVYEQYF
>TRBV6-6|TRBD2|few|TRBJ2-1
TGTGCCAGCAGTTACTCCGGGACTAGTCGGGGTGAGCAGTTCTTC
CASSYSGTSRGEQFF
>TRBV6-1|TRBD1|NA|TRBJ2-3
TGTGCCAGCAGTGTCTGGGGGGGGACAGGGGGCGCGTGGGGCACAGATACGCAGTATTTT
CASSVWGGTGGAWGTDTQYF
>TRBV9|TRBD1|NA|TRBJ2-3
TGTGCCAGCAGCGTCGGGACAGATTACACAGATACGCAGTATTTT
CASSVGTDYTDTQYF
>TRBV2|NA|few|TRBJ1-1
TGTGCCAGCCAGGGCGGGATTGAAGCTTTCTTT
CASQGGIEAFF
>TRBV9|NA|NA|TRBJ2-1
TGTGCCAGCAGCGCCGACTCGAGCTCCTACAATGAGCAGTTCTTC
CASSADSSSYNEQFF
>TRBV27|NA|once|TRBJ1-1
TGTGCCAGCAAACGACAAAACATGAACACTGAAGCTTTCTTT
CASKRQNMNTEAFF
>TRBV18|TRBD1|once|TRBJ2-2
TGTGCCAGCTCACCCCGACAGGGTCTAACGAACACCGGGGAGCTGTTTTTT
CASSPRQGLTNTGELFF
>TRBV7-9|TRBD1|NA|TRBJ2-5
TGTGCCAGCAGCTATCCGACAGGGGGTATTCAAGAGACCCAGTACTTC
CASSYPTGGIQETQYF
>TRBV5-8|NA|NA|TRBJ2-7
TGTGCCAGCAGCTTCGAAGAGAGGACAGAAGGCTACGAGCAGTACTTC
CASSFEERTEGYEQYF
>TRBV4-2|TRBD1|once|TRBJ2-7
TGTGCCAGCAGCCCGCAGACAGGGAATCAGTACGAGCAGTACTTC
CASSPQTGNQYEQYF
>TRBV5-1|NA|NA|TRBJ2-1
TGCGCCAGCAGCTTGGATGCCTCCGTTTGGGGAGATGAGCAGTTCTTC
CASSLDASVWGDEQFF
>TRBV6-5|TRBD1|NA|TRBJ1-2
TGTGCCAGCAGTTCGACCGGGACAGGGTTTGGCTACACCTTC
CASSSTGTGFGYTF
>TRBV7-9|NA|NA|TRBJ1-1
TGTGCCAGCAGCTTAGACTTATCCTCATCTGAAGCTTTCTTT
CASSLDLSSSEAFF
>TRBV18|TRBD1|NA|TRBJ2-4
TGTGCCAGCTCACCAGTGACAGGGGTCGGGGGCAAAAACATTCAGTACTTC
CASSPVTGVGGKNIQYF
>TRBV7-2|TRBD2|NA|TRBJ2-3
TGTGCCAGCAGCTTAGCGCAACTAGCGCCGACAGATACGCAGTATTTT
CASSLAQLAPTDTQYF
>TRBV6-5|NA|NA|TRBJ1-2
TGTGCCAGCAGTCCCGAGGTCCTACATGGCTACACCTTC
CASSPEVLHGYTF
>TRBV7-6|NA|NA|TRBJ2-2
TGTGCCAGCAGCCTCCTGGCGGGCGTTATCGGGGAGCTGTTTTTT
CASSLLAGVIGELFF
>TRBV4-3|TRBD1|NA|TRBJ1-5
TGCGCCAGCAGCCTAGACAGGGGTTATCAGCCCCAGCATTTT
CASSLDRGYQPQHF
>TRBV10-3|NA|NA|TRBJ2-7
TGTGCCACCCTCCTCAGCAGGTCCCACGAGCAGTACTTC
CATLLSRSHEQYF
>TRBV18|NA|few|TRBJ2-1
TGTGCCAGCTCACTTAGTAATGAGCAGTTCTTC
CASSLSNEQFF
>TRBV6-5|NA|NA|TRBJ1-1
TGTGCCAGCAGACTTGGAGCGATTAACACTGAAGCTTTCTTT
CASRLGAINTEAFF
>TRBV6-5|NA|few|TRBJ1-1
TGTGCCAGCATTGCCACTACCACTGAAGCTTTCTTT
CASIATTTEAFF
>TRBV4-1|NA|NA|TRBJ2-7
TGCGCCAGCAGCCAAGCTGAGGCCTACGAGCAGTACTTC
CASSQAEAYEQYF
>TRBV6-6|TRBD1|few|TRBJ2-1
TGTGCCAGCCCGACAGGGGCCAAGGGGTTCGTCGATGAGCAGTTCTTC
CASPTGAKGFVDEQFF
>TRBV6-6|NA|NA|TRBJ1-1
TGTGCCAGTAGAGCGGGACCAAACACTGAAGCTTTCTTT
CASRAGPNTEAFF
>TRBV5-5|TRBD2|once|TRBJ2-1
TGTGCCAGCAGCTGGCGGGGGGCCACCTACAATGAGCAGTTCTTC
CASSWRGATYNEQFF
>TRBV6-6|TRBD1|few|TRBJ1-5
TGTGCCAGCACTCAAAGGACAGGGCGAAATCAGCCCCAGCATTTT
CASTQRTGRNQPQHF
>TRBV27|NA|NA|TRBJ2-2
TGTGCCAGCAGCCCCCGGAGGGGGAACACCGGGGAGCTGTTTTTT
CASSPRRGNTGELFF
>TRBV7-2|TRBD2|NA|TRBJ2-1
TGTGCCAGCAGCTTAAACCCACGGGGGGCCTACAATGAGCAGTTCTTC
CASSLNPRGAYNEQFF
>TRBV21-1|NA|NA|TRBJ2-5
TGTGCCAGCGGACAGCCACAGGGGCGGGAGACCCAGTACTTC
CASGQPQGRETQYF
>TRBV6-5|NA|NA|TRBJ1-1
TGTGCCAGCGACAGTGTGGCGAACACTGAAGCTTTCTTT
CASDSVANTEAFF
>TRBV7-8|NA|NA|TRBJ1-1
TGTGCCAGCAGCACCGGGACATACAACACTGAAGCTTTCTTT
CASSTGTYNTEAFF
>TRBV7-9|TRBD2|once|TRBJ2-3
TGTGCCAGCAGCTTCTCCCTAGAGACTAGCGGGGGGGATACGCAGTATTTT
CASSFSLETSGGDTQYF
>TRBV5-1|TRBD1|NA|TRBJ1-1
TGCGCCAGCAGCTTGGGGGGGACAGGGACTGAAGCTTTCTTT
CASSLGGTGTEAFF
>TRBV5-6|TRBD2|NA|TRBJ2-7
TGTGCCAGCAGCCCCGGCGGGGGGTACGAGCAGTACTTC
CASSPGGGYEQYF
>TRBV2|TRBD2|NA|TRBJ2-7
TGTGCCAGCAGTGAAGGAGGGAGGGAGTACGAGCAGTACTTC
CASSEGGREYEQYF
>TRBV5-1|TRBD1|once|TRBJ2-3
TGCGCCAGCACCCGGGACAGGGGTGGCACAGATACGCAGTATTTT
CASTRDRGGTDTQYF
>TRBV5-1|TRBD1|NA|TRBJ2-7
TGCGCCAGCAGCTTGGAGATAGGACAGGGTAGCTACGAGCAGTACTTC
CASSLEIGQGSYEQYF
>TRBV2|NA|once|TRBJ2-1
TGTGCCAGCAGGGAGTCCTACTCCTACAATGAGCAGTTCTTC
CASRESYSYNEQFF
>TRBV4-1|NA|NA|TRBJ1-2
TGCGCCAGCAGCCTCATTATGACGGTCCATGACTACGGCTACACCTTC
CASSLIMTVHDYGYTF
>TRBV18|TRBD2|NA|TRBJ2-1
TGTGCCAGCTCGGGACTAGCGGGGGTGTCTGAGCAGTTCTTC
CASSGLAGVSEQFF
>TRBV7-3|TRBD2|NA|TRBJ2-1
TGTGCCAGCAGTCAATTGCCGGGACTAGACGGTTCTGAGCAGTTCTTC
CASSQLPGLDGSEQFF
>TRBV2|NA|NA|TRBJ1-6
TGTGCCAGCAGTGGGGCAGGGTTCGGATCACCCCTCCACTTT
CASSGAGFGSPLHF
>TRBV9|TRBD1|once|TRBJ2-2
TGTGCCAGCAGCCCAAGACAGGGTTTGTCCGGGGAGCTGTTTTTT
CASSPRQGLSGELFF
>TRBV6-5|TRBD1|NA|TRBJ1-1
TGTGCCAGCAGTCAGGGGGCTCCGAACACTGAAGCTTTCTTT
CASSQGAPNTEAFF
>TRBV9|NA|NA|TRBJ2-1
TGTGCCAGCACCCCAGAAATAGGACTGGGTTACAATGAGCAGTTCTTC
CASTPEIGLGYNEQFF
>TRBV6-6|NA|NA|TRBJ1-2
TGTGCCAGCAGTTACTCGAACATAAACTATGGCTACACCTTC
CASSYSNINYGYTF